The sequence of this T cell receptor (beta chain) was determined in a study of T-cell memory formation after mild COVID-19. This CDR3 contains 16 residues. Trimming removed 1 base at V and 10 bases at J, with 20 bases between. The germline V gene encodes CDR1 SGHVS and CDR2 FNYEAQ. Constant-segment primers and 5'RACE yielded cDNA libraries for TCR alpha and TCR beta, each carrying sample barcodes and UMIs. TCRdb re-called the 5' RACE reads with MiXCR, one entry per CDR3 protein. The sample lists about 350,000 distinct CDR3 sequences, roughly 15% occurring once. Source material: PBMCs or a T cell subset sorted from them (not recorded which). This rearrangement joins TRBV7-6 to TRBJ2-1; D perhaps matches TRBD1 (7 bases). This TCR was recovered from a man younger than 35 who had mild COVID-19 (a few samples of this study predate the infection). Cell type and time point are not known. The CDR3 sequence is CASSLVGGGGGMEQFF. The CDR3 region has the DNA TGTGCCAGCAGCTTAGTTGGTGGAGGGGGCGGAATGGAGCAGTTCTTC.